The 19 T cell receptor beta chains reported below all come from one sample, sequenced in a study of blood T cell repertoires in COVID-19. The data were produced by immunoSEQ multiplex PCR, yet TCRdb's version contains in-frame clones alone and is incomplete. The profile shows some 280,000 clones, approximately 89% of them singletons. The specimen sequenced was peripheral blood. The receptors were sampled from an older woman with acute or convalescent COVID-19.

This chain joins TRBV28 and TRBJ1-1; possibly TRBD1 for D (5 bases). Germline V gives CDR1 MDHEN, CDR2 SYDVKM. There are 18 residues in the CDR3. Trimming removed 10 bases at V and 1 base at J, with 28 bases between. The CDR3 protein is CAISPGVRRMSRNTEAFF. CDR3 in DNA: TGTGCCATCTCACCGGGGGTCAGGCGTATGTCCCGGAACACTGAAGCTTTCTTT.

J is TRBJ2-1 and V is TRBV18; 7 positions match TRBD1. The CDR3 runs to 15 residues. CDR1 is KGHSH and CDR2 is LQKENI in the germline V gene. The junction had 2 bases not matched to a gene; V was cut back by 1 base and J by 2 bases. Here the CDR3 reads CASSPLQGAYNEQFF. As DNA, the CDR3 is TGTGCCAGCTCACCACTTCAGGGGGCCTACAATGAGCAGTTCTTC.

The chain carries TRBV6-1 and TRBJ2-1; D unclear. The CDR3 consists of 15 residues. V shed 1 base and J shed 4 bases, with 11 bases lying between them. Germline CDR1 MNHNS, CDR2 SASEGT. The CDR3: CASSEERQLYNEQFF. The CDR3 DNA follows: TGTGCCAGCAGTGAAGAAAGACAACTTTACAATGAGCAGTTCTTC.

CDR3 loop: CASSNRVYGYTF. CDR3 coding DNA: TGTGCCAGCAGCAACAGGGTCTACGGCTACACCTTC. The chain uses TRBV5-8 and TRBJ1-2; D perhaps matches TRBD1 (6 bases). This CDR3 region has 12 residues. CDR1 and CDR2 from the germline V gene are SGHTS and YDEGEE. Trimming cost V 4 bases and J 8 bases, with 12 bases left between them.

Here the CDR3 DNA reads TGTGCCAGCAGTCCCCCGACAGCCACCTACGAGCAGTACTTC. It specifies CASSPPTATYEQYF. V and J are TRBV6-2 or TRBV6-3 and TRBJ2-7, with D perhaps TRBD1 (5 bases). The CDR3 length is 14 residues. Per germline, CDR1 MNHEY and CDR2 SVGEGT. V lost 5 bases to trimming and J lost 2 bases, with 13 bases between them.

The chain uses TRBV7-9 and TRBJ2-7; 7 bases are a match to TRBD1. This CDR3 is 14 amino acids long. Germline loops: CDR1 SEHNR, CDR2 FQNEAQ (reference sequence). V lost 4 bases, J lost 4 bases, and 7 bases stayed unmatched. CDR3 bases: TGTGCCAGCAGCTCCGGGACAGAGCCTTACGAGCAGTACTTC. It translates to CASSSGTEPYEQYF.

The chain links TRBV4-3 to TRBJ2-1, with D unresolved. Germline V gene lookup returns CDR1 LGHNA and CDR2 YSLEER. Trimming left V 0 bases short and J 0 bases short, with 9 bases between. There are 16 residues in the CDR3. The CDR3 DNA is TGCGCCAGCAGCCAAGAGCGGATTAGCTCCTACAATGAGCAGTTCTTC. Protein: CASSQERISSYNEQFF.

The chain recombines TRBV5-6 with TRBJ1-2, with unresolved D. Looked up from germline, CDR1 is SGHDT and CDR2 is YYEEEE. Trimming took 2 bases from V and 5 from J, leaving 16 bases between them. The CDR3 consists of 15 residues. The CDR3 DNA is TGTGCCAGCAGCTTATTGCGGGCCGGAGGATATGGCTACACCTTC. Translated, it gives CASSLLRAGGYGYTF.

The chain joins TRBV18 to TRBJ2-6, with D maybe TRBD1 (6 bases). The ends were cut back, 3 bases at V and 2 bases at J, with 17 bases in the middle. Germline CDR1 KGHSH, CDR2 LQKENI. The CDR3 runs to 18 residues. The chain's CDR3 is CASSPGSGTLTGANVLTF. The CDR3 bases are TGTGCCAGCTCACCGGGGTCGGGGACACTAACTGGGGCCAACGTCCTGACTTTC.

This clone was counted only a few times. The chain employs TRBV11-3 and TRBJ2-1; 12 nucleotides match TRBD2. The CDR3 consists of 15 residues. V gave up 1 base and J gave up 9 bases; unmatched junction bases: 4. Germline V gene sequence: CDR1 SGHNT, CDR2 YENEEA. CDR3 bases: TGTGCCAGCAGCTTAGGGCTAGCGGGAGGGGGTGAGCAGTTCTTC. As protein: CASSLGLAGGGEQFF.

This clone was recorded once. The chain carries TRBV11-3 and TRBJ1-3, with no clear D. Per germline, CDR1 SGHNT and CDR2 YENEEA. The CDR3 consists of 16 residues. Trimming cost V 2 bases and J 5 bases, with 16 bases left between them. This CDR3 reads CASSLLARWQRNTIYF. The CDR3 DNA sequence: TGTGCCAGCAGCTTATTAGCCCGATGGCAGCGAAACACCATATATTTT.

The chain has TRBV5-4 and TRBJ1-3; 7 bases are shared with TRBD1. Trimming removed 4 bases from V and 3 bases from J; junction bases left unmatched: 7. The length of the CDR3 is 15 residues. CDR1 is SGHNT and CDR2 is YYREEE in the germline V gene (reference sequence). CDR3 in amino acids: CASSGDSPLGNTIYF. The CDR3 DNA reads TGTGCCAGCAGCGGGGACAGTCCACTTGGAAACACCATATATTTT.

The J gene is TRBJ2-3, the V gene TRBV9; TRBD2 matches at 11 bases. The J segment lost 0 bases and the V segment lost 3 bases, leaving 12 bases of the junction unmatched. The CDR3 extends over 19 amino acids. CDR1 is SGDLS, CDR2 YYNGEE, per germline. This CDR3 reads CASSETPGLADPSTDTQYF. CDR3 nucleotides: TGTGCCAGCAGCGAGACCCCGGGACTAGCGGATCCTAGCACAGATACGCAGTATTTT.

This clone has a single count. The chain carries TRBV5-1 and TRBJ2-2; 7 bases align to TRBD2. V lost 2 bases, J lost 3 bases, and 1 base stayed unmatched. This CDR3 region has 14 residues. Germline V gene sequence: CDR1 SGHRS, CDR2 YFSETQ. The CDR3 is CASSFGGDTGELFF. The DNA of the CDR3 is TGCGCCAGCAGCTTTGGGGGGGACACCGGGGAGCTGTTTTTT.

The CDR3: CSASRTGRNSPLHF. For the CDR3, the DNA is TGCAGTGCGAGTAGGACAGGGCGAAATTCACCCCTCCACTTT. The rearrangement joins TRBV20-1 to TRBJ1-6, with 8 bases matching TRBD1. The CDR3 is 14 amino acids. The V and J ends lost 6 bases and 7 bases, in that order; junction bases with no gene match: 8. Germline V gene sequence: CDR1 DFQATT, CDR2 SNEGSKA (reference sequence).

This chain joins TRBV7-3 and TRBJ2-6; TRBD2 matches 12 bases. V lost 1 base to trimming and J lost 0 bases; unmatched junction nucleotides: 13. This CDR3 spans 22 amino acids. Germline V gene lookup returns CDR1 SGHTA and CDR2 FQGTGA. CDR3 protein: CASSLKRPFGLAGNSGANVLTF. For the CDR3, the DNA is TGTGCCAGCAGCTTAAAAAGGCCCTTCGGACTAGCGGGAAACTCTGGGGCCAACGTCCTGACTTTC.

DNA of the CDR3: TGTGCCAGCAGAATGGGGAGGAACACTGAAGCTTTCTTT. Encoded protein: CASRMGRNTEAFF. V usage is TRBV6-5 and J usage is TRBJ1-1, with unresolved D. CDR3 length equals 13 residues. Looked up from germline, CDR1 is MNHEY and CDR2 is SVGAGI. Trimming removed 6 bases at V and 1 base at J, with 9 bases between.

The rearrangement uses TRBV24-1 and TRBJ1-5, with no clear D. Per germline, CDR1 KGHDR and CDR2 SFDVKD. V lost 2 bases and J lost 5, with 9 bases in between. This CDR3 comprises 14 residues. The CDR3 sequence is CATSDSTGHQPQHF. The DNA for the CDR3 is TGTGCCACCAGTGATTCGACTGGCCATCAGCCCCAGCATTTT.

This rearrangement joins TRBV2 to TRBJ1-1; D is perhaps TRBD1 (6 bases). The CDR3 has 13 amino acids. V lost 5 bases and J 5 bases, leaving 12 bases between the germline ends. Looked up from germline, CDR1 is SNHLY and CDR2 is FYNNEI. DNA for the CDR3: TGTGCCAGCAGTCGGACAGAGAGGACTGAAGCTTTCTTT. It specifies CASSRTERTEAFF.